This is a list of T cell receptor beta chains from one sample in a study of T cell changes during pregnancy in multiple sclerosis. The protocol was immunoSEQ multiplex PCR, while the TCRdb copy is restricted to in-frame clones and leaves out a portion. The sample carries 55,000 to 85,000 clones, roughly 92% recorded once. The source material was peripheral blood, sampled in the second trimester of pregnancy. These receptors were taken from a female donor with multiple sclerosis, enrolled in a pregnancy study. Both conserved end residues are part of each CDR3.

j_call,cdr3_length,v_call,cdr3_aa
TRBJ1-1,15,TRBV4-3,CASSLWDRGTTEAFF
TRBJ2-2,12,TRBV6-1,CASRRRTGELFF
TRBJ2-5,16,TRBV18,CASSPLIRESRETQYF
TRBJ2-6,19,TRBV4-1,CASSQWGQALRDGANVLTF
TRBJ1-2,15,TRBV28,CASSSAARADYGYTF
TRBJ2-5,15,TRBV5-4,CASSPERGGRETQYF
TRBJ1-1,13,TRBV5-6,CASSFFLNTEAFF
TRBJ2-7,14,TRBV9,CASSVDRSSYEQYF
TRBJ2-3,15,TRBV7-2,CASSPWTGRTDTQYF
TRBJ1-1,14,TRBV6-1,CASPSGIANTEAFF
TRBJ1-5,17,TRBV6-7,CASSLTRPAGSPQPQHF
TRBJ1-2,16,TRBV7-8,CASSLTPQDGSYGYTF
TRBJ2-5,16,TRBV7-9,CASSPRRGGVEETQYF
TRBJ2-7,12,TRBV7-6,CASSPDRYEQYF
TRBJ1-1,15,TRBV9,CASSGPQANEDEAFF
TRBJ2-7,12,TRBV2,CASSEATPGLVF
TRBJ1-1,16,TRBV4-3,CASSQDRGGMNTEAFF
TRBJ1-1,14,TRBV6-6,CASILNRPHTEAFF
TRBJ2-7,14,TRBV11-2,CASSSPGLASEQYF
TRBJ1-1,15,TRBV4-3,CASSQDQAGNTEAFF
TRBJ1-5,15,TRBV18,CASSPGGGLGQPQHF
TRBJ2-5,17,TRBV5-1,CASSPLVRTGGGETQYF
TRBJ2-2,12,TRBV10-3,CAIRRNTGELFF
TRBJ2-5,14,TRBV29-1,CSALPGGAGETQYF
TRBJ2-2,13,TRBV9,CASRDTYTGELFF
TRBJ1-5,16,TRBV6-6,CASSYSQGIGNQPQHF
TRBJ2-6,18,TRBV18,CASSPKQGQGSGANVLTF
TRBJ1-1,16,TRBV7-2,CASSLTRVLGLTEAFF
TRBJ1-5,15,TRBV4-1,CASSPRTGGNQPQHF
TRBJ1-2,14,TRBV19,CASSTQTANYGYTF
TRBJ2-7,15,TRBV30,CAWSSPNGGDYEQYF
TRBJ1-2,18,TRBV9,CASSFRQGRGFSNYGYTF
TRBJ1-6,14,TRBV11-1,CASSIDWSDSPLHF
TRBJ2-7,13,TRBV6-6,CASSSGTSGSRDF
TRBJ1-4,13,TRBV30,CAWTGTSNEKLFF
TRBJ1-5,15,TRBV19,CASNDGGSSNQPQHF
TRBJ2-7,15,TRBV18,CASSPTRDKSYEQYF
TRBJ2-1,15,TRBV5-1,CASRPRDRVHNEQFF
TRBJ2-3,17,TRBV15,CATSRVRAGGPSDTQYF
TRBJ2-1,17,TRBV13,CASSLGLAGGPNNEQFF
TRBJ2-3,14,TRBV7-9,CASSLVRDRGTQYF
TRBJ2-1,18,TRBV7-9,CASSSIPRGQGSYNEQFF
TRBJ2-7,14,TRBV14,CASSQVNRVGEQYF
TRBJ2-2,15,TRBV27,CASSPTLRTTGELFF
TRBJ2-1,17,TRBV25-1,CASSPRTSGVSYNEQFF
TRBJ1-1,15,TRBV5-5,CASSQTGGSQREAFF
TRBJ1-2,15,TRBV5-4,CASSLGAGSSYGYTF
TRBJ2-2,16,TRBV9,CASSTTTAGPTGELFF
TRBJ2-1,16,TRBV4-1,CASSSHRDRGLNEQFF
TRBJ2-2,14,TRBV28,CASRRQGGNGELFF
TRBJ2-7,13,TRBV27,CASSWGGGYEQYF
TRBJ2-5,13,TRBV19,CASRPGGGETQYF
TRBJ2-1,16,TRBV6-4,CASSESGQPGTDEQFF
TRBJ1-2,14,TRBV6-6,CASSARQAWGGYTF